This T cell receptor beta chain is from a study of T cell repertoires in ileal Crohn's disease (dated by TCRdb to the late 2010s). For context, the study as a whole: At the time of surgery, around 35% of patients were active smokers, and the median duration of disease was around eight years. Every patient underwent surgery because of a complication, which was stricturing disease in about 60% and penetrating disease in 39%. Roughly half of the patients were given postoperative therapy, with 11 receiving thiopurines and under 20 receiving anti-TNF agents. TCR repertoire analysis was performed in about 61 Crohn's disease patients drawn from a prospective multicentre cohort. Running in parallel with the study was a multicentre cohort set up to find predictors of early endoscopic recurrence following ileocolonic resection. Endoscopic postoperative recurrence was defined by a Rutgeerts score above i0. A total of around 150 mucosal samples from around 57 patients were sequenced, collected from several sites on the surgical specimen as well as at postoperative endoscopy.

On this clone itself: The clone's antigen remains unknown. Compared with germline, one end of the junction differs, possibly owing to a read error.

For commercial TCRB immunosequencing, 450 to 550 nanograms of biopsy DNA were submitted for each sample. A two-step, amplification bias-controlled multiplex PCR was used by Adaptive Biotechnology to amplify CDR3 regions from genomic DNA. Primers covering every V and J gene segment were used in the first PCR, while barcodes and Illumina adapters were added in the second PCR. CDR3 libraries were sequenced on an Illumina instrument. Processing in the source paper ran as follows. Vendor-provided pipelines were combined with custom analysis of raw data in R/Bioconductor under R version 3.3.0. Clonality, ranging from 0 to 1, was calculated as the inverse of the normalised Shannon entropy of all productive clones. High-frequency clones were defined as the repertoire share of the top 100 clones, retaining only clones passing a 95% confidence test. Repertoire diversity was measured with the Simpson index, and overlap between samples was measured with the Morisita-Horn index. This immuneACCESS table, as held by TCRdb, lists in-frame sequences with V and J called but not all clones. Of the missing ones, under half trace to an unresolved V gene in checked studies; the others have no known cause. V and J calls and clone size are copied from that table; D and trimming were computed from the DNA. This sample has 8,000 to 8,500 clones in its table, and 60% to 85% of those were observed once. Of the sample, roughly 8.9% falls within the top ten clones.

General conclusions and limits of the study: Patients who were active smokers at surgery had a significantly higher proportion of clonal expansions than non-smokers (about 27% vs 20%, p=0.02). More high-frequency clones were carried by sorted CD8 T cells than by CD4 T cells, suggesting that mucosal expansions were mainly CD8. Only a subgroup of patients, of unstated size, had mucosal CD4 and CD8 T cells sorted and sequenced. Endoscopic recurrence was found to be associated with higher high-frequency clone percentages at surgery, and recurrence was observed in all patients with clonality above 26.8% (18/57).

Eligible patients were adults with ileal or ileocolonic Crohn's disease who had an indication for ileocolonic resection. Before DNA extraction, whole ileal mucosal biopsies were kept frozen at -80 degrees C. Genomic DNA was isolated from frozen whole biopsies using a TRizol-based method, and the DNA was quantified with a NanoDrop 2000 spectrophotometer. CDR1 and CDR2 (MNHNS, SASEGT) derive from the germline V gene. Reading from cysteine to phenylalanine, the CDR3 counts 14 amino acids. This entry keeps only the CDR3 DNA: 42 bases, framed from base 1. Material for sequencing was ileal tissue. This receptor chain uses TRBV6-1 and TRBJ2-3; 9 central bases correspond to TRBD2. This receptor was identified in an adult with Crohn's disease. The CDR3 amino acid sequence is: CASSEGTSRDTQYF. The nucleotide sequence reads as follows: TGTGCCAGCAGTGAGGGGACTAGCAGAGATACGCAGTATTTT.